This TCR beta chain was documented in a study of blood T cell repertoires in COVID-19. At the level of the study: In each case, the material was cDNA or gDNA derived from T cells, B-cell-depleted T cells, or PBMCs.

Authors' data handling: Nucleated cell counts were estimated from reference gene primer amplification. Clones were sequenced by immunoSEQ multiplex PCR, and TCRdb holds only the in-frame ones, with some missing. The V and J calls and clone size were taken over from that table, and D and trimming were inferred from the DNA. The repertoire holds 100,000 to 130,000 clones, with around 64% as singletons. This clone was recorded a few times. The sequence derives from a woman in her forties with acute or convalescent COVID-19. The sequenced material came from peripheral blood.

CDR3 nucleotide sequence: TGCGCCAGCAGCAAACAGGGAGAGACGCAGTATTTT. Encoded protein: CASSKQGETQYF. J is TRBJ2-3 and V is TRBV4-1; D perhaps matches TRBD1 (6 bases). The V end lost 5 bases, the J end lost 9 bases, and 12 bases lay between the germline ends. CDR1 is MGHRA, CDR2 YSYEKL, per germline. This CDR3 is 12 amino acids long.